The entry below describes one TCR beta chain. The data are from a study of T-cell reconstitution after alpha-beta-depleted transplantation in children. Preparation of the TCRbeta library involved a method that used unique molecular identifiers. One entry per CDR3 protein results from TCRdb running MiXCR on the PCR reads. The table includes about 90,000 distinct CDR3 sequences, about 16% detected once. Germline V gene data show CDR1 as SNHLY and CDR2 as FYNNEI. V dropped 6 bases and J dropped 1; count of bases not matched to a gene: 6. The CDR3 length is 17 residues. The source of this sequence is a male patient between 2 and 10 years old who had a stem cell transplant for acute lymphoblastic leukemia, so the T cells may come from the graft donor. The chain recombines TRBV2 with TRBJ2-2; TRBD2 matches 12 bases. This specimen was PBMCs, mostly from graft donor cells, taken 180 days after TCRalphabeta/CD19-depleted stem cell transplant. CDR3 bases: TGTGCCAGCAGGAGTCTAGCGGGGGGGCAGAACACCGGGGAGCTGTTTTTT. Protein: CASRSLAGGQNTGELFF.